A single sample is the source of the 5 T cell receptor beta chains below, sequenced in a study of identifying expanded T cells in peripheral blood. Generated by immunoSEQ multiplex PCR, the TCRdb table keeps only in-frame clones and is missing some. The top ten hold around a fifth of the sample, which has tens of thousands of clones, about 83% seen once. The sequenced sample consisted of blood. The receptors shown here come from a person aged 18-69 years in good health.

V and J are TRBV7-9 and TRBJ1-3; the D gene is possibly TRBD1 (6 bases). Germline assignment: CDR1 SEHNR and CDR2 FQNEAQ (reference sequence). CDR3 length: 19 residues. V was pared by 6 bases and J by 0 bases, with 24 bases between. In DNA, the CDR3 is TGTGCCAGCAGTTTGCGCGGGCAGGGGCTTGGAGCCTCTGGAAACACCATATATTTT. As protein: CASSLRGQGLGASGNTIYF.

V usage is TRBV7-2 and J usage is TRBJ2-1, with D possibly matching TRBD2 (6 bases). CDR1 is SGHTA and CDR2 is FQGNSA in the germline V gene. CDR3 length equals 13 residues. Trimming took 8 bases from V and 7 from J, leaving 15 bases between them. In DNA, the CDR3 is TGTGCCAGCCGGAGGGGAGGTGGGAATGAGCAGTTCTTC. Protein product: CASRRGGGNEQFF.

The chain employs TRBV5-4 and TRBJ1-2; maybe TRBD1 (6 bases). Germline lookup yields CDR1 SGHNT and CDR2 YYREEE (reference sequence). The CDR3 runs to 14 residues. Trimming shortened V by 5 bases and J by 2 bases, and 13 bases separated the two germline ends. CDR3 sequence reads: CASSLSTGNYGYTF. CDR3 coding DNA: TGTGCCAGCAGTCTCTCGACAGGAAACTATGGCTACACCTTC. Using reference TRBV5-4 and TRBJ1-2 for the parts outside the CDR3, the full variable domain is ETGVTQSPTHLIKTRGQQVTLRCSSQSGHNTVSWYQQALGQGPQFIFQYYREEENGRGNFPPRFSGLQFPNYSSELNVNALELDDSALYLCASSLSTGNYGYTFGSGTRLTVV.

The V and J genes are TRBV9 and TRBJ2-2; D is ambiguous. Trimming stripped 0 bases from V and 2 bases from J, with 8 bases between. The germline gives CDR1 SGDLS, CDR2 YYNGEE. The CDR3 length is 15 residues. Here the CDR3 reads CASSVALPNTGELFF. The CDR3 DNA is TGTGCCAGCAGCGTAGCCCTGCCTAACACCGGGGAGCTGTTTTTT.

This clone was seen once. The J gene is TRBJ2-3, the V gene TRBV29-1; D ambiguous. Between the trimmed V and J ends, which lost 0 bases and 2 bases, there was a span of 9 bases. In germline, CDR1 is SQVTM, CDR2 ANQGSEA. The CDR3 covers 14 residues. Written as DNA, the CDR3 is TGCAGCGTTGAAGAGGGCGGATACACAGATACGCAGTATTTT. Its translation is CSVEEGGYTDTQYF.